These 21 T cell receptor beta chains were sequenced from one sample in a study of blood T cell dynamics during melanoma immunotherapy. Assay: immunoSEQ multiplex PCR; the TCRdb copy retains only in-frame clones and omits some. The data hold 14,000 or so clones, with over 75% observed a single time. Documented time point: pre-treatment baseline. The source material was blood, sampled from a patient treated with checkpoint blockade. The receptors derive from a human donor with melanoma.

V gene TRBV19 combines with J gene TRBJ1-5, with D hard to call. CDR1 and CDR2 (germline): LNHDA, SQIVND (reference sequence). Trimming took 4 bases from V and 0 from J, leaving 16 bases between them. The CDR3 sequence is 17 residues long. Here the CDR3 DNA reads TGTGCCAGTAGTAAACATCGGACGGATTATAGCAATCAGCCCCAGCATTTT. Translating it yields CASSKHRTDYSNQPQHF.

V is TRBV7-2 and J is TRBJ1-5; weak D call: TRBD1 (5 bases). The length of the CDR3 is 14 residues. Germline CDR1 reads SGHTA; CDR2 reads FQGNSA. The ends were cut back, 4 bases at V and 4 bases at J, with 11 bases in the middle. The CDR3 loop reads CASSSRDGNQPQHF. The CDR3, as DNA: TGTGCCAGCAGCTCTCGGGACGGGAATCAGCCCCAGCATTTT. Filled out from reference TRBV7-2 and TRBJ1-5, the complete variable domain reads GAGVSQSPSNKVTEKGKDVELRCDPISGHTALYWYRQSLGQGLEFLIYFQGNSAPDKSGLPSDRFSAERTGGSVSTLTIQRTQQEDSAVYLCASSSRDGNQPQHFGDGTRLSIL.

The rearrangement joins TRBV19 to TRBJ2-5; possibly TRBD1 or TRBD2 for D (5 bases each). With 3 bases removed from V and 1 base from J, the gap between germline ends came to 9 bases. The CDR3 runs to 14 residues. Per germline, CDR1 LNHDA and CDR2 SQIVND (reference sequence). CDR3 in DNA: TGTGCCAGTAGTATGGGACGGGCCCAAGAGACCCAGTACTTC. Protein: CASSMGRAQETQYF.

The chain has TRBV6-5 and TRBJ1-5; possible D gene TRBD1, 5 bases. Trimming took off 6 bases at V and 5 bases at J, with 11 bases between the two ends. CDR3 length equals 13 residues. From germline, CDR1 is MNHEY and CDR2 SVGAGI. In nucleotides, the CDR3 is TGTGCCAGCAGCGCGGACAAGTATCAGCCCCAGCATTTT. The encoded protein is CASSADKYQPQHF.

V usage is TRBV18 and J usage is TRBJ2-2; D unresolved. The CDR3 sequence is 15 residues long. Germline CDR1 reads KGHSH; CDR2 reads LQKENI. The V and J ends lost 0 bases and 1 base respectively, with 6 bases between them. CDR3 bases: TGTGCCAGCTCACCACCGTACAGGAACACCGGGGAGCTGTTTTTT. This translates into CASSPPYRNTGELFF. The complete variable domain, with remaining parts taken from reference TRBV18 and TRBJ2-2, reads NAGVMQNPRHLVRRRGQEARLRCSPMKGHSHVYWYRQLPEEGLKFMVYLQKENIIDESGMPKERFSAEFPKEGPSILRIQQVVRGDSAAYFCASSPPYRNTGELFFGEGSRLTVL.

The chain carries TRBV6-1 and TRBJ2-1, with 9 bases aligning to TRBD2. After removal of 6 bases from V and 7 bases from J, the junction contained 10 bases not matched to a gene. CDR1 is MNHNS, CDR2 SASEGT, per germline. The CDR3 runs to 15 residues. The CDR3 DNA follows: TGTGCCAGCAGGTTGTGGACTAGCGACGGGAATGAGCAGTTCTTC. Its protein is CASRLWTSDGNEQFF.

V usage is TRBV10-2 and J usage is TRBJ2-1; TRBD2 aligns across 13 bases. V gave up 8 bases and J gave up 7 bases; unmatched junction bases: 2. Germline CDR1 reads WSHSY; CDR2 reads SAAADI. This CDR3 has 13 residues. The CDR3 loop reads CASGTSGVNEQFF. CDR3 DNA sequence: TGCGCCAGCGGGACTAGCGGGGTAAATGAGCAGTTCTTC.

V and J are TRBV30 and TRBJ1-5, with 9 bases fitting TRBD1. CDR1 is GTSNPN and CDR2 is SVGIG in the germline V gene (reference sequence). V was pared by 4 bases and J by 6 bases, with 13 bases of the junction left unmatched. The CDR3 length is 16 residues. CDR3 amino acids: CAWNFRDRVSAQPQHF. The CDR3 nucleotides read TGTGCCTGGAACTTCCGGGACAGGGTCTCCGCTCAGCCCCAGCATTTT. The variable domain in full, with the rest retrieved from reference TRBV30 and TRBJ1-5, is SQTIHQWPATLVQPVGSPLSLECTVEGTSNPNLYWYRQAAGRGLQLLFYSVGIGQISSEVPQNLSASRPQDRQFILSSKKLLLSDSGFYLCAWNFRDRVSAQPQHFGDGTRLSIL.

V and J are TRBV10-3 and TRBJ1-1; D unclear. The CDR3 consists of 12 residues. V was clipped by 6 bases and J by 1 base, with 6 bases between them. The germline CDR1 and CDR2 sequences are ENHRY and SYGVKD. The CDR3 reads CAISRENTEAFF. The CDR3 nucleotides read TGTGCCATCAGCAGAGAGAACACTGAAGCTTTCTTT.

V gene TRBV5-6 combines with J gene TRBJ2-3; 9 nucleotides agree with TRBD2. Trimming removed 2 bases from V and 2 bases from J; junction bases left unmatched: 3. Looked up from germline, CDR1 is SGHDT and CDR2 is YYEEEE. This CDR3 comprises 15 residues. CDR3 loop: CASSFAGGFTDTQYF. The CDR3 DNA is TGTGCCAGCAGCTTTGCGGGGGGGTTCACAGATACGCAGTATTTT.

The genes are TRBV5-6 and TRBJ1-2, with 8 nucleotides matching TRBD1. This CDR3 is 15 amino acids long. V lost 1 base, J lost 4 bases, and 6 bases stayed unmatched. Germline V gene data show CDR1 as SGHDT and CDR2 as YYEEEE. The CDR3 protein is CASSLLDRESYGYTF. The DNA of the CDR3 is TGTGCCAGCAGCTTGCTGGACAGGGAGTCCTATGGCTACACCTTC.

This clone appeared a few times. The chain combines TRBV27 with TRBJ1-1; tentative D call: TRBD1 (5 bases). V was pared by 6 bases and J by 4 bases, with 15 bases between. This CDR3 comprises 14 residues. CDR1 MNHEY and CDR2 SMNVEV come from the germline V gene (reference sequence). CDR3 protein: CASRGLGGGTEAFF. The CDR3 DNA sequence: TGTGCCAGCAGGGGGCTTGGGGGTGGCACTGAAGCTTTCTTT.

The genes are TRBV10-3 and TRBJ2-1; 11 bases fit TRBD2. The CDR3 has 17 amino acids. In germline, CDR1 is ENHRY, CDR2 SYGVKD. V gave up 2 bases and J gave up 7 bases; unmatched junction bases: 10. This CDR3 reads CAISEGFSGGELNEQFF. In DNA, the CDR3 is TGTGCCATCAGTGAGGGGTTTAGCGGGGGGGAGCTAAATGAGCAGTTCTTC.

The rearrangement joins TRBV2 to TRBJ1-2; no firm D call. CDR1 and CDR2 (germline): SNHLY, FYNNEI. The CDR3 loop spans 13 amino acids. Trimming removed 7 bases at V and 4 bases at J, with 13 bases between. The CDR3 region has the DNA TGTGCCAGCAACACCGACGCCCCCTATGGCTACACCTTC. It translates to CASNTDAPYGYTF. The whole variable domain, remainder taken from reference TRBV2 and TRBJ1-2, is EPEVTQTPSHQVTQMGQEVILRCVPISNHLYFYWYRQILGQKVEFLVSFYNNEISEKSEIFDDQFSVERPDGSNFTLKIRSTKLEDSAMYFCASNTDAPYGYTFGSGTRLTVV.

The chain has TRBV2 and TRBJ2-5; perhaps TRBD2 as D (7 bases). CDR1 SNHLY and CDR2 FYNNEI come from the germline V gene. V was trimmed by 4 bases and J by 1 base, leaving 13 bases between them. The CDR3 totals 15 residues. The CDR3 reads CASSVRGGLQETQYF. DNA for the CDR3: TGTGCCAGCAGTGTGAGGGGGGGCCTCCAAGAGACCCAGTACTTC.

The chain joins TRBV6-5 to TRBJ2-1, with D possibly matching TRBD1 (5 bases). Trimming shortened V by 0 bases and J by 0 bases, and 9 bases separated the two germline ends. The V gene's germline CDR1 is MNHEY and CDR2 SVGAGI. The CDR3 contains 16 residues. CDR3 nucleotide sequence: TGTGCCAGCAGTTACTCGGCAGGGATCTCCTACAATGAGCAGTTCTTC. It specifies CASSYSAGISYNEQFF.

The J gene is TRBJ2-5, the V gene TRBV7-6; perhaps TRBD2 as D (6 bases). Trimming took off 4 bases at V and 1 base at J, with 13 bases between the two ends. The CDR3 spans 15 residues. Germline CDR1 SGHVS, CDR2 FNYEAQ. The CDR3 coding sequence is TGTGCCAGCAGCTATGAGACGGGGGTCCAAGAGACCCAGTACTTC. As protein: CASSYETGVQETQYF.

The J gene is TRBJ1-5, the V gene TRBV6-6; 7 bases line up with TRBD1. The trim removed 8 bases at V and 2 bases at J, leaving 6 bases unmatched. Looked up from germline, CDR1 is MNHNY and CDR2 is SVGAGI (reference sequence). The CDR3 sequence is 14 residues long. The CDR3 protein is CASGLGTGNQPQHF. The CDR3 DNA reads TGTGCCAGCGGACTAGGGACAGGCAATCAGCCCCAGCATTTT.

This clone was seen just once. The chain recombines TRBV5-4 with TRBJ1-2; 8 bases are a match to TRBD1. This CDR3 spans 16 amino acids. The germline CDR1 and CDR2 sequences are SGHNT and YYREEE (reference sequence). V gave up 3 bases and J gave up 7 bases; unmatched junction bases: 14. The CDR3 is CASSSMPGQGWGGYTF. Here the CDR3 DNA reads TGTGCCAGCAGCTCTATGCCTGGACAGGGTTGGGGTGGCTACACCTTC.

The chain is built from TRBV18 and TRBJ1-2; 12 nucleotides align to TRBD1. Per the germline V gene, CDR1 is KGHSH and CDR2 is LQKENI. The junction had 12 bases not matched to a gene; V was cut back by 2 bases and J by 8 bases. This CDR3 has 17 residues. The CDR3 loop reads CASSPSVPGQGANGYTF. The CDR3 DNA reads TGTGCCAGCTCACCATCAGTCCCGGGACAGGGGGCGAACGGCTACACCTTC.

The genes are TRBV10-2 and TRBJ1-6, with 9 bases aligning to TRBD1. The V gene's germline CDR1 is WSHSY and CDR2 SAAADI. CDR3 length equals 15 residues. Trimming removed 4 bases from V and 9 bases from J; junction bases left unmatched: 7. The CDR3 sequence: CASSAPGTGSSPLHF. Here the CDR3 DNA reads TGCGCCAGCAGTGCGCCCGGGACAGGGAGTTCACCCCTCCACTTT.